One sample yielded the 29 T cell receptor beta chains listed below, sequenced in a study of control samples from healthy donors and cancer patients. The method was immunoSEQ multiplex PCR; TCRdb's version includes in-frame clones alone and lacks a portion of them. The data hold some 130,000 clones, with approximately 89% observed a single time. Sequencing was carried out using blood. These receptor sequences come from a man younger than 30 in good health.

The chain uses TRBV6-1 and TRBJ2-7; D possibly matches TRBD1 or TRBD2 (5 bases each). The germline V gene has CDR1 MNHNS and CDR2 SASEGT. V shed 2 bases and J shed 2 bases, with 22 bases lying between them. The CDR3 is 18 amino acids. CDR3 sequence: CASSEFNWWDGRTYEQYF. The CDR3 bases are TGTGCCAGCAGTGAATTTAATTGGTGGGACGGACGTACCTACGAGCAGTACTTC.

The J gene is TRBJ1-2, the V gene TRBV19; no definite D call. V was clipped by 6 bases and J by 7 bases, with 15 bases between them. The length of the CDR3 is 13 residues. The germline CDR1 and CDR2 sequences are LNHDA and SQIVND (reference sequence). The CDR3 region has the DNA TGTGCCAGTAGAGGAGGCCCAACGGGTGGCTACACCTTC. Amino acids: CASRGGPTGGYTF. Drawing the rest from reference TRBV19 and TRBJ1-2, the complete variable domain is DGGITQSPKYLFRKEGQNVTLSCEQNLNHDAMYWYRQDPGQGLRLIYYSQIVNDFQKGDIAEGYSVSREKKESFPLTVTSAQKNPTAFYLCASRGGPTGGYTFGSGTRLTVV.

The V and J genes are TRBV11-2 and TRBJ1-1, with D perhaps matching TRBD1 (5 bases). Per the germline V gene, CDR1 is SGHAT and CDR2 is FQNNGV. Trimming took 5 bases from V and 6 from J, leaving 16 bases between them. This CDR3 comprises 14 residues. The CDR3 region is CASSRVVGRSEAFF. The CDR3 nucleotides are TGTGCCAGCAGCAGGGTGGTGGGGCGCTCTGAAGCTTTCTTT.

The rearrangement links TRBV9 to TRBJ2-2, with TRBD2 matching over 14 bases. Per the germline V gene, CDR1 is SGDLS and CDR2 is YYNGEE. The CDR3 has 16 residues. V was pared by 4 bases and J by 5 bases, with 4 bases of the junction left unmatched. CDR3 amino acids: CASSLRTSGGTGELFF. The CDR3 DNA follows: TGTGCCAGCAGCTTACGGACTAGCGGGGGGACCGGGGAGCTGTTTTTT.

This chain joins TRBV7-6 and TRBJ1-1; a possible D gene is TRBD1 (6 bases). V shed 2 bases and J shed 1 base, with 20 bases lying between them. The CDR3 length is 18 residues. Germline V lookup: CDR1 SGHVS, CDR2 FNYEAQ. CDR3 residues: CASSLSGGPYLTNTEAFF. As DNA, the CDR3 is TGTGCCAGCAGCTTAAGCGGGGGCCCCTATCTTACGAACACTGAAGCTTTCTTT.

The chain joins TRBV11-2 to TRBJ2-7; D possibly corresponds to TRBD1 (5 bases). The V gene lost 5 bases and the J gene lost 7 bases, with 18 bases spanning the gap. Germline loops: CDR1 SGHAT, CDR2 FQNNGV. The CDR3 length is 14 residues. The CDR3 is CASSPRTPPWEQYF. CDR3 nucleotide sequence: TGTGCCAGCAGCCCCAGGACACCTCCCTGGGAGCAGTACTTC.

The rearrangement joins TRBV7-9 to TRBJ1-1, with D hard to call. Germline CDR1 is SEHNR and CDR2 is FQNEAQ (reference sequence). This CDR3 region has 13 residues. Trimming stripped 7 bases from V and 5 bases from J, with 14 bases between. The CDR3 DNA is TGTGCCAGCACCCTTGGTCTGGGAACTGAAGCTTTCTTT. This gives the protein CASTLGLGTEAFF.

This clone has only one observation. The chain joins TRBV6-1 to TRBJ1-4, with D perhaps matching TRBD1 (6 bases). V was clipped by 3 bases and J by 5 bases, with 22 bases between them. CDR1 and CDR2 (germline): MNHNS, SASEGT. This CDR3 spans 18 amino acids. DNA of the CDR3: TGTGCCAGCAGTGATGTGGCAGGGGCCCAAAATTACAATGAAAAACTGTTTTTT. This translates into CASSDVAGAQNYNEKLFF.

This sequence joins TRBV7-9 and TRBJ1-1, with 8 nucleotides matching TRBD1. Germline V gene lookup returns CDR1 SEHNR and CDR2 FQNEAQ (reference sequence). V lost 1 base to trimming and J lost 0 bases; unmatched junction nucleotides: 4. The CDR3 covers 16 residues. The CDR3 DNA reads TGTGCCAGCAGCTTAGGGACAGGGAGGGTGAACACTGAAGCTTTCTTT. This sequence encodes CASSLGTGRVNTEAFF.

This sequence joins TRBV9 and TRBJ1-6, with 7 nucleotides matching TRBD1. Trimming at V came to 5 bases and at J to 10 bases, leaving 12 bases not matched to a gene. This CDR3 has 15 amino acids. Germline assignment: CDR1 SGDLS and CDR2 YYNGEE. The CDR3 is CASSALGQAQSPLHF. CDR3 DNA: TGTGCCAGCAGTGCCCTCGGACAGGCCCAATCACCCCTCCACTTT.

The V and J genes are TRBV9 and TRBJ2-5; D not certain. Germline V gene data show CDR1 as SGDLS and CDR2 as YYNGEE. The V end lost 4 bases, the J end lost 3 bases, and 13 bases lay between the germline ends. This CDR3 spans 14 amino acids. CDR3 bases: TGTGCCAGCAGCTCCAGCCCCTTTGAAGAGACCCAGTACTTC. It encodes CASSSSPFEETQYF.

The V gene is TRBV5-6, the J gene TRBJ2-5, with unresolved D. Trimming cost V 0 bases and J 5 bases, with 11 bases left between them. The germline CDR1 and CDR2 sequences are SGHDT and YYEEEE. The CDR3 runs 14 residues. The CDR3 DNA follows: TGTGCCAGCAGCTTGGCGACCGGTGCGGAGACCCAGTACTTC. Encoded protein: CASSLATGAETQYF.

The V and J genes are TRBV27 and TRBJ1-2; 7 nucleotides align to TRBD1. This CDR3 comprises 13 residues. Trimming removed 2 bases from V and 8 bases from J; junction bases left unmatched: 5. CDR1 is MNHEY and CDR2 is SMNVEV in the germline V gene (reference sequence). CDR3 in amino acids: CASSLTGARGYTF. The CDR3, as DNA: TGTGCCAGCAGTTTAACAGGGGCGAGAGGCTACACCTTC.

V and J are TRBV11-2 and TRBJ2-7; no reliable D call. Germline CDR1 is SGHAT and CDR2 is FQNNGV. Trimming removed 4 bases at V and 4 bases at J, with 17 bases between. The CDR3 is 15 residues long. CDR3 DNA sequence: TGTGCCAGCAGCTCCATCCGGTCCATGCTGTACGAGCAGTACTTC. It yields the protein CASSSIRSMLYEQYF.

This rearrangement joins TRBV3-1 (or the pseudogene TRBV3-2) to TRBJ2-5; D is unresolved. The CDR3 sequence is 16 residues long. The germline CDR1 and CDR2 sequences are LGHDT and YNNKEL (reference sequence). V was pared by 1 base and J by 1 base, with 13 bases between. The CDR3 protein is CASSQASPRLQETQYF. CDR3 DNA: TGTGCCAGCAGCCAAGCATCCCCCCGGCTCCAAGAGACCCAGTACTTC.

The chain links TRBV19 to TRBJ2-2; D might be TRBD1 (6 bases). Germline lookup yields CDR1 LNHDA and CDR2 SQIVND (reference sequence). CDR3 size: 15 residues. The germline V and J ends were trimmed by 3 bases and 3 bases, with 11 bases remaining between them. The CDR3 DNA is TGTGCCAGTAGTATGCAGGACAGAGACACCGGGGAGCTGTTTTTT. Encoded protein: CASSMQDRDTGELFF.

This clone was recorded only once. The chain is built from TRBV5-1 and TRBJ1-5; D not certain. This CDR3 spans 13 amino acids. Germline CDR1 is SGHRS and CDR2 is YFSETQ. V was clipped by 4 bases and J by 3 bases, with 8 bases between them. The DNA of the CDR3 is TGCGCCAGCAGCCCGGACCCCAATCAGCCCCAGCATTTT. Its translation: CASSPDPNQPQHF.

This chain joins TRBV6-5 and TRBJ2-5; D gene unclear. The CDR3 has 14 amino acids. Germline assignment: CDR1 MNHEY and CDR2 SVGAGI. Trimming removed 3 bases at V and 0 bases at J, with 8 bases between. CDR3 nucleotide sequence: TGTGCCAGCAGTTATGATGGGAACCAAGAGACCCAGTACTTC. It codes for CASSYDGNQETQYF.

The chain is built from TRBV2 and TRBJ1-1; D not resolved. The germline V and J ends were trimmed by 3 bases and 2 bases, with 4 bases remaining between them. The CDR3 totals 12 residues. Germline CDR1 reads SNHLY; CDR2 reads FYNNEI. The CDR3 loop is CASSDSNTEAFF. In DNA, the CDR3 is TGTGCCAGCAGTGACTCAAACACTGAAGCTTTCTTT. The full variable domain, with the rest looked up from reference TRBV2 and TRBJ1-1, is EPEVTQTPSHQVTQMGQEVILRCVPISNHLYFYWYRQILGQKVEFLVSFYNNEISEKSEIFDDQFSVERPDGSNFTLKIRSTKLEDSAMYFCASSDSNTEAFFGQGTRLTVV.

This clone was seen once. Other DNA sequences within the sample encode an identical CDR3. The chain links TRBV5-1 to TRBJ2-1; 9 bases map to TRBD2. CDR3 length: 17 residues. Germline values: CDR1 SGHRS, CDR2 YFSETQ. Losses at the gene ends were 4 bases for V and 4 bases for J; bases not matched to a gene: 12. The chain's CDR3 is CASSAGLAGGPYNEQFF. The CDR3 DNA reads TGCGCCAGCAGCGCGGGACTCGCGGGGGGGCCTTACAATGAGCAGTTCTTC.

The gene calls are TRBV7-3 and TRBJ2-4, with 10 positions matching TRBD1. Trimming removed 5 bases from V and 0 bases from J; junction bases left unmatched: 13. Germline values: CDR1 SGHTA, CDR2 FQGTGA. CDR3 size: 19 residues. The CDR3 region is CASSPGQGSLTLAKNIQYF. As DNA, the CDR3 is TGTGCCAGCAGCCCGGGACAGGGGTCCCTCACTTTAGCCAAAAACATTCAGTACTTC.

The chain has TRBV27 and TRBJ2-7, with 8 nucleotides matching TRBD2. V shed 4 bases and J 2 bases; nucleotides not matched to a gene: 4. This CDR3 spans 14 amino acids. Germline V lookup: CDR1 MNHEY, CDR2 SMNVEV (reference sequence). CDR3 coding DNA: TGTGCCAGCAGTTCACTAGCGGTCGCCTACGAGCAGTACTTC. It is translated as CASSSLAVAYEQYF.

This clone was counted once. This chain uses TRBV24-1 with TRBJ2-5; 10 bases fit TRBD2. CDR1 is KGHDR, CDR2 SFDVKD, per germline. Trimming cost V 2 bases and J 5 bases; bases outside gene matches: 4. The CDR3 covers 15 residues. CDR3 amino acids: CATSDSAGGLETQYF. For the CDR3, the DNA is TGTGCCACCAGTGATTCAGCGGGGGGGCTTGAGACCCAGTACTTC.

The chain links TRBV9 to TRBJ2-3; TRBD2 aligns across 13 bases. The V gene end was trimmed by 4 bases and the J gene end by 6 bases; junction bases not matched to a gene: 5. CDR3 length: 15 residues. CDR1 is SGDLS and CDR2 is YYNGEE in the germline V gene. CDR3 in DNA: TGTGCCAGCAGCACTTTGGGACTAGCGGGGGATACGCAGTATTTT. Protein product: CASSTLGLAGDTQYF.

A word on this clone: One junction end disagrees with the germline gene, perhaps due to a read error. The chain is built from TRBV6-5 and TRBJ1-1; TRBD1 matches at 7 bases. Germline assignment: CDR1 MNHEY and CDR2 SVGAGI. The length of the CDR3 is 14 residues. This chain's CDR3 is CASSYLRGNSEAFF. The DNA for the CDR3 is TGTGCCAGCAGTTACCTCAGGGGGAACTCTGAAGCTTTCTTT.

This sequence joins TRBV20-1 and TRBJ2-1; no clear D gene. CDR3 length: 11 residues. Trimming cost V 3 bases and J 7 bases, with 7 bases left between them. Looked up from germline, CDR1 is DFQATT and CDR2 is SNEGSKA (reference sequence). The CDR3 bases are TGCAGTGCTAGTCGATATAATGAGCAGTTCTTC. Its translation: CSASRYNEQFF.

This chain links TRBV3-1 (or the pseudogene TRBV3-2) with TRBJ1-4, with a weak D call TRBD1 (5 bases). From germline, CDR1 is LGHDT and CDR2 YNNKEL (reference sequence). This CDR3 contains 17 residues. V gave up 4 bases and J gave up 7 bases, with 22 bases separating them. The CDR3 region has the DNA TGTGCCAGCAGCCCGATTCGAATAGACAGCTTGGGTGAAAAACTGTTTTTT. Its protein is CASSPIRIDSLGEKLFF.

This sequence joins TRBV7-8 and TRBJ1-3; D perhaps matches TRBD1 (5 bases). This CDR3 is 13 amino acids long. Germline-derived CDR1 and CDR2 are SGHVS and FQNEAQ. V was trimmed by 1 base and J by 4 bases, leaving 5 bases between them. CDR3 protein: CASSLGQGNTIYF. As DNA, the CDR3 is TGTGCCAGCAGCTTAGGACAGGGAAACACCATATATTTT. The variable domain in full, with the rest retrieved from reference TRBV7-8 and TRBJ1-3, is GAGVSQSPRYKVAKRGQDVALRCDPISGHVSLFWYQQALGQGPEFLTYFQNEAQLDKSGLPSDRFFAERPEGSVSTLKIQRTQQEDSAVYLCASSLGQGNTIYFGEGSWLTVV.

The chain uses TRBV9 and TRBJ2-1; D may be TRBD1 or TRBD2 (5 bases each). In germline, CDR1 is SGDLS, CDR2 YYNGEE. The CDR3 spans 16 residues. The ends were cut back, 0 bases at V and 0 bases at J, with 10 bases in the middle. The CDR3 region has the DNA TGTGCCAGCAGCGTAGTGTGGGGGAGCTCCTACAATGAGCAGTTCTTC. Translated, it gives CASSVVWGSSYNEQFF.